This T cell receptor (beta chain) was captured by sequencing in a study of blood T cells in healthy people across ages. Study results and caveats: The long-lived group displayed more naive CD4+ cells, plus higher diversity, than the aged donors did. Per million T cells, TCR beta diversity dropped about linearly as age rose.

The germline V gene encodes CDR1 SGHTA and CDR2 FQGNSA. V was trimmed by 2 bases and J by 8 bases, leaving 12 bases between them. The CDR3 contains 13 residues. Together with a sample-barcoded 5' primer, a J-beta primer mix was included in a second PCR lasting about 6 to 11 cycles. TCRdb re-called the 5' RACE reads through MiXCR, storing one row per CDR3 protein. The sample carries 1,800,000 or so distinct CDR3 sequences, 30% to 40% recorded once. Donors each provided around 10 milliliters of peripheral blood. A note on this clonotype: Its target is unknown.

This chain joins TRBV7-2 and TRBJ1-1, with D uncertain. This TCR was sampled from a human donor in good health. The specimen was blood. The CDR3 bases are TGTGCCAGCAGCTTAAGGTGGAGTTTCGAAGCTTTCTTT. Protein sequence: CASSLRWSFEAFF.